The 15 T cell receptor beta chains presented below share a single source sample, sequenced in a study of cytomegalovirus exposure and HLA in healthy donors. Researchers ran the PCR with 60 Vbeta and 13 Jbeta primers. Here immunoSEQ multiplex PCR was the method, and the copy in TCRdb shows in-frame clones only, minus some. Here the sample spans just over 150,000 clones, roughly 70% being singletons. Sample: PBMCs. These receptors all stem from a middle-aged man in good health and CMV-seropositive.

A few counts support this clone. This rearrangement joins TRBV14 to TRBJ2-5; no definite D call. Germline CDR1 is SGHDN and CDR2 is FVKESK. This CDR3 is built from 15 residues. Trimming cost V 4 bases and J 2 bases, with 14 bases left between them. The CDR3 reads CASSPLLGAQETQYF. The CDR3 DNA reads as TGTGCCAGCAGCCCTTTGCTGGGCGCACAAGAGACCCAGTACTTC.

V gene TRBV5-1 combines with J gene TRBJ2-5; no clear D. This CDR3 has 13 amino acids. The V end was cut by 4 bases, the J end by 5 bases, with 12 bases between. CDR1 and CDR2 (germline): SGHRS, YFSETQ. The CDR3 region has the DNA TGCGCCAGCAGCCCACGAAATGGCGAGACCCAGTACTTC. Encoded protein: CASSPRNGETQYF.

The chain employs TRBV5-4 and TRBJ1-2; a weak D match, TRBD1 (5 bases). V lost 6 bases and J 6 bases, leaving 30 bases between the germline ends. From germline, CDR1 is SGHNT and CDR2 YYREEE (reference sequence). The CDR3 runs 18 residues. CDR3 amino acids: CASNNSPGISIGVDGYTF. In nucleotides, the CDR3 is TGTGCCAGCAACAACTCACCAGGGATTTCTATAGGGGTTGATGGCTACACCTTC.

The chain combines TRBV6-1 with TRBJ2-7; 9 nucleotides agree with TRBD1. This CDR3 contains 15 residues. Per germline, CDR1 MNHNS and CDR2 SASEGT. V lost 3 bases, J lost 4 bases, and 7 bases stayed unmatched. CDR3 bases: TGTGCCAGCAGTGATCTTGGGACAGGGTCGTACGAGCAGTACTTC. Encoded protein: CASSDLGTGSYEQYF.

CDR3: CASSYRQGNQPQHF. The CDR3 bases are TGTGCCAGCAGCTACCGACAGGGAAATCAGCCCCAGCATTTT. J is TRBJ1-5 and V is TRBV7-2; 7 bases match TRBD1. V was pared by 4 bases and J by 4 bases, with 4 bases of the junction left unmatched. Looked up from germline, CDR1 is SGHTA and CDR2 is FQGNSA. CDR3 length: 14 residues. The variable domain in full, with the rest retrieved from reference TRBV7-2 and TRBJ1-5, is GAGVSQSPSNKVTEKGKDVELRCDPISGHTALYWYRQSLGQGLEFLIYFQGNSAPDKSGLPSDRFSAERTGGSVSTLTIQRTQQEDSAVYLCASSYRQGNQPQHFGDGTRLSIL.

This sequence joins TRBV5-4 and TRBJ2-7; 10 bases map to TRBD1. CDR1 and CDR2 from the germline V gene are SGHNT and YYREEE (reference sequence). This CDR3 region has 15 residues. The V and J ends lost 0 bases and 5 bases, in that order; junction bases with no gene match: 5. The CDR3 is CASSLGGQGNNEQYF. The CDR3 DNA reads TGTGCCAGCAGCTTGGGGGGACAGGGGAACAACGAGCAGTACTTC.

The chain carries TRBV6-1 and TRBJ2-5; D perhaps matches TRBD1 (6 bases). In germline, CDR1 is MNHNS, CDR2 SASEGT. V was shortened by 6 bases and J by 2 bases, with 7 bases between the two germline ends. The CDR3 extends over 12 amino acids. The CDR3 nucleotides read TGTGCCAGCAGAGGACAGCAAGAGACCCAGTACTTC. This encodes CASRGQQETQYF.

This clone has more than one count but fewer than ten. The chain has TRBV4-3 and TRBJ1-2, with a tentative D call TRBD1 (5 bases). The germline V gene has CDR1 LGHNA and CDR2 YSLEER. Trimming left V 8 bases short and J 6 bases short, with 16 bases between. The CDR3 is 13 amino acids. CDR3 DNA sequence: TGCGCCAGCCGCCGATCCGGGACTCATGGCTACACCTTC. Amino acids: CASRRSGTHGYTF.

The rearrangement uses TRBV18 and TRBJ1-1, with D unclear. Deletions cut 6 bases from V and 1 base from J, with 12 bases between. The CDR3 spans 14 residues. CDR1 and CDR2 from the germline V gene are KGHSH and LQKENI. The CDR3 loop reads CASSPQARNTEAFF. DNA of the CDR3: TGTGCCAGCTCGCCCCAGGCACGGAACACTGAAGCTTTCTTT.

The J gene is TRBJ2-3, the V gene TRBV5-1; TRBD1 agrees at 7 bases. CDR1 and CDR2 from the germline V gene are SGHRS and YFSETQ. V shed 0 bases and J 5 bases; nucleotides not matched to a gene: 6. The CDR3 has 15 amino acids. The CDR3 sequence is CASSLGRGLGDTQYF. The CDR3 DNA follows: TGCGCCAGCAGCTTGGGTAGGGGGCTGGGAGATACGCAGTATTTT.

V and J are TRBV6-6 and TRBJ1-2; 8 bases are a match to TRBD1. This CDR3 has 13 residues. Germline V lookup: CDR1 MNHNY, CDR2 SVGAGI (reference sequence). CDR3 protein: CAVIRQGAHGYTF. CDR3 bases: TGTGCGGTTATCCGTCAGGGGGCGCATGGCTACACCTTC.

V and J are TRBV15 and TRBJ2-7; D perhaps matches TRBD2 (5 bases). The germline V gene has CDR1 LNHNV and CDR2 YYDKDF (reference sequence). Between the trimmed V and J ends, which lost 1 base and 5 bases, there was a span of 21 bases. The CDR3 consists of 17 residues. The CDR3 sequence is CATSRAGVALEVHEQYF. CDR3 nucleotides: TGTGCCACCAGCAGAGCCGGGGTAGCACTGGAGGTCCACGAGCAGTACTTC. Complete variable domain (other parts from reference TRBV15 and TRBJ2-7): DAMVIQNPRYQVTQFGKPVTLSCSQTLNHNVMYWYQQKSSQAPKLLFHYYDKDFNNEADTPDNFQSRRPNTSFCFLDIRSPGLGDTAMYLCATSRAGVALEVHEQYFGPGTRLTVT.

The genes are TRBV11-1 and TRBJ2-5, with TRBD1 as a possible D gene (6 bases). With 5 bases removed from V and 11 bases from J, the gap between germline ends came to 27 bases. The CDR3 contains 16 residues. CDR1 is SGHAT, CDR2 FQDESV, per germline (reference sequence). This CDR3 is CASSPGVFTGIVGQYF. CDR3 sequence (DNA): TGTGCCAGCAGCCCAGGGGTCTTCACCGGGATAGTTGGGCAGTACTTC.

Turning to this clone: One junction end does not reproduce the germline sequence, and a read error may be involved. This chain connects TRBV27 to TRBJ1-2, with 8 positions matching TRBD1. CDR1 and CDR2 (germline): MNHEY, SMNVEV (reference sequence). CDR3 length: 13 residues. The CDR3 nucleotides read TGTGCCAGCAGTTTTGTGGCAGGGGGCTTGGTGTCCTTC. Protein product: CASSFVAGGLVSF.

The chain carries TRBV25-1 and TRBJ2-1; 7 positions agree with TRBD1. This CDR3 spans 15 amino acids. In germline, CDR1 is MGHDK, CDR2 SYGVNS. The V gene end was trimmed by 3 bases and the J gene end by 3 bases; junction bases not matched to a gene: 5. The CDR3 DNA follows: TGTGCCAGCAGTGACTCCCGGGACAGCTACAATGAGCAGTTCTTC. Its protein product is CASSDSRDSYNEQFF.